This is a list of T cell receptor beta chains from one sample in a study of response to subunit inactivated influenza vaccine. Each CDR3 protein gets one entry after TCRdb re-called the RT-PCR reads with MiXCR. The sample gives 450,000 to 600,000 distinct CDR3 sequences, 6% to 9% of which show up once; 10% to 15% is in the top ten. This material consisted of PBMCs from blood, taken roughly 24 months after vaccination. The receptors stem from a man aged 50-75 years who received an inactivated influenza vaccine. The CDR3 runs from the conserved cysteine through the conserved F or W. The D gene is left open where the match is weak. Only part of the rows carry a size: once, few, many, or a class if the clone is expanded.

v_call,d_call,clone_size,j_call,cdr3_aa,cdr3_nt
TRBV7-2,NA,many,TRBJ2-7,CASSLGANYEQYF,TGTGCCAGCAGCTTAGGGGCGAACTACGAGCAGTACTTC
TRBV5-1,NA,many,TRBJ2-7,CASSQDGPPYEQYF,TGCGCCAGCAGCCAAGATGGGCCTCCCTACGAGCAGTACTTC
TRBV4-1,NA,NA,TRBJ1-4,CASSERTGTEKLFF,TGCGCCAGCAGCGAAAGAACAGGGACAGAAAAACTGTTTTTT
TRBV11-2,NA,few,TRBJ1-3,CASSLEIWNSGNTIYF,TGTGCCAGCAGCTTAGAAATCTGGAACTCTGGAAACACCATATATTTT
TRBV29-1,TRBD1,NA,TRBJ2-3,CSGGDRGSTDTQYF,TGCAGCGGGGGGGACAGGGGTAGCACAGATACGCAGTATTTT
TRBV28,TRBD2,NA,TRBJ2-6,CATRRAGVAGSGANVLTF,TGTGCCACCAGAAGAGCGGGAGTCGCTGGCTCTGGGGCCAACGTCCTGACTTTC
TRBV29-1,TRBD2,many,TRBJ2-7,CSVDAGRALGEQYF,TGCAGCGTTGACGCCGGGAGGGCCTTGGGGGAGCAGTACTTC
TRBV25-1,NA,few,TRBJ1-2,CASSANVDGYTF,TGTGCCAGCAGCGCGAACGTCGATGGCTACACCTTC
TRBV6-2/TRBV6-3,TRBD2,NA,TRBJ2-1,CASSYSSGIGAVEQFF,TGTGCCAGCAGTTACTCTAGCGGGATCGGAGCGGTTGAGCAGTTCTTC
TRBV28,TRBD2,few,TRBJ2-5,CASSILAGEETQYF,TGTGCCAGCAGTATTCTAGCGGGAGAAGAGACCCAGTACTTC
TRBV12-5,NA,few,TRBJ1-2,CASGSGGTGGYTF,TGTGCTAGTGGTTCGGGGGGGACGGGTGGCTACACCTTC
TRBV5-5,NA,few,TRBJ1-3,CASSPRRGNTIYF,TGTGCCAGCAGCCCGAGGAGGGGAAACACCATATATTTT
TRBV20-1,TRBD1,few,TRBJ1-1,CSALKDRAPTEAFF,TGCAGTGCCCTAAAAGACAGGGCCCCCACTGAAGCTTTCTTT
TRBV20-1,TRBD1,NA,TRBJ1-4,CSARQGVNEKLFF,TGCAGTGCGAGACAGGGGGTTAATGAAAAACTGTTTTTT
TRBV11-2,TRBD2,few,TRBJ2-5,CASSIHGAGGQETQYF,TGTGCCAGCAGTATCCATGGGGCGGGGGGACAAGAGACCCAGTACTTC
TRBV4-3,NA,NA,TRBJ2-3,CASSHPGWEQIHPINTDTQYF,TGCGCCAGCAGCCACCCCGGTTGGGAACAGATCCACCCAATAAACACAGATACGCAGTATTTT
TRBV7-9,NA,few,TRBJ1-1,CASSSKLNTEAFF,TGTGCCAGCAGTTCAAAACTGAACACTGAAGCTTTCTTT
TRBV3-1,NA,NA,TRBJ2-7,CASSQDLGARYEQYF,TGTGCCAGCAGCCAAGATCTAGGAGCGAGATACGAGCAGTACTTC
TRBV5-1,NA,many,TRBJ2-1,CASSYQNNEQFF,TGCGCCAGCAGCTACCAGAACAATGAGCAGTTCTTC
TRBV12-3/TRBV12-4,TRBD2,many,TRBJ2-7,CASSFLGSGVASYEQYF,TGTGCCAGCAGTTTTCTGGGTAGCGGGGTCGCCTCCTACGAGCAGTACTTC
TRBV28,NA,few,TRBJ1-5,CATIPGLGKEPQHF,TGTGCCACCATTCCCGGGCTGGGGAAGGAGCCCCAGCATTTT
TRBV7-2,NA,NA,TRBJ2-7,CASRAQGIGRYEQYF,TGTGCCAGCAGGGCTCAGGGAATCGGGCGCTACGAGCAGTACTTC
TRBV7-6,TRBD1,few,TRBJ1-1,CAGGTGALATEAFF,TGTGCCGGGGGGACAGGGGCTCTAGCCACTGAAGCTTTCTTT
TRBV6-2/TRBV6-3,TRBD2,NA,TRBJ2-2,CASSPQLAGFSGELFF,TGTGCCAGCAGCCCGCAACTAGCGGGGTTTTCCGGGGAGCTGTTTTTT
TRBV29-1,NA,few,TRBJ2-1,CSVGRDEQFF,TGCAGCGTCGGGCGGGATGAGCAGTTCTTC
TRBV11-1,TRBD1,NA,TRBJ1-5,CASSFGLTGVNSNQPQHF,TGTGCCAGCAGTTTTGGGCTTACAGGGGTCAATAGCAATCAGCCCCAGCATTTT
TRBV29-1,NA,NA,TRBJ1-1,CSVEREGRNTEAFF,TGCAGCGTTGAAAGGGAGGGCAGGAACACTGAAGCTTTCTTT
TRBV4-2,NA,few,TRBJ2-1,CASSTLGTTQREQFF,TGTGCCAGCTCCACTCTTGGGACGACCCAGAGGGAGCAGTTCTTC
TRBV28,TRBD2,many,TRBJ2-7,CASSSLGLAGTSYEQYF,TGTGCCAGCAGTTCCCTGGGACTAGCGGGGACCTCCTACGAGCAGTACTTC
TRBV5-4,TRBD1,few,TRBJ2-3,CASNPGTGLTDTQYF,TGTGCCAGCAATCCCGGGACAGGGTTGACAGATACGCAGTATTTT
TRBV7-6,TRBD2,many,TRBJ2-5,CASSQDSPSGGAETQYF,TGTGCCAGCAGCCAAGATTCCCCTAGCGGGGGCGCGGAGACCCAGTACTTC
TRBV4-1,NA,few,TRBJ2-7,CASSQTGKNEQYF,TGCGCCAGCAGCCAAACAGGGAAGAACGAGCAGTACTTC
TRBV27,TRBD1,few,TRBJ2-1,CASSRRKLGTEVYEQFF,TGTGCCAGCAGTCGCCGCAAACTCGGGACAGAGGTCTATGAGCAGTTCTTC
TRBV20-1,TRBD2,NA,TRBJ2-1,CCARDLSGSPYNEQFF,TGCTGTGCTAGAGATCTGAGCGGGAGCCCCTACAATGAGCAGTTCTTC
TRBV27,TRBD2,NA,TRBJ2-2,CASSRTSGTTPANTGELFF,TGTGCCAGCAGCCGGACTAGCGGGACGACACCAGCGAACACCGGGGAGCTGTTTTTT
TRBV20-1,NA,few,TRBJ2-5,CSASPGWETQYF,TGCAGTGCTAGCCCCGGATGGGAGACCCAGTACTTC
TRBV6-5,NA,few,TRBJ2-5,CASTSRGETQYF,TGTGCCAGCACTAGCCGGGGAGAGACCCAGTACTTC
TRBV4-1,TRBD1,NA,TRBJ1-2,CASSQGYRGYGYTF,TGCGCCAGCAGCCAAGGGTACAGGGGCTATGGCTACACCTTC
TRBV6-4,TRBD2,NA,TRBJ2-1,CASSDTPGTSGSREQFF,TGTGCCAGCAGTGACACTCCCGGGACTAGCGGGAGTAGGGAGCAGTTCTTC
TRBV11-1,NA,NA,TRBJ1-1,CASSPHNTEAFF,TGTGCCAGCAGCCCCCATAACACTGAAGCTTTCTTT
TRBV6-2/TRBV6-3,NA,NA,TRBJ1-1,CASKRGWGNTEAFF,TGTGCATCTAAGCGAGGGTGGGGGAACACTGAAGCTTTCTTT
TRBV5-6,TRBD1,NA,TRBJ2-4,CASSFPNTGAIQYF,TGTGCCAGCAGCTTTCCGAATACAGGGGCCATTCAGTACTTC
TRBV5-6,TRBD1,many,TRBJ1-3,CASSLTGGSGNTIYF,TGTGCCAGCAGCTTAACAGGGGGCTCTGGAAACACCATATATTTT
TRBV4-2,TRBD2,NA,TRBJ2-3,CASSQAHGLAGSTDTQYF,TGTGCCAGCAGCCAAGCGCATGGACTAGCGGGAAGCACAGATACGCAGTATTTT
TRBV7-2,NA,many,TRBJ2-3,CASSLVVASRSTDTQYF,TGTGCCAGCAGCTTAGTCGTGGCTAGTCGCAGCACAGATACGCAGTATTTT
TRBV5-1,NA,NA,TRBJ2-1,CASSLEGLPTYNEQFF,TGCGCCAGCAGCTTGGAGGGTCTACCCACCTACAATGAGCAGTTCTTC
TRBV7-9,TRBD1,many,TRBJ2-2,CASSTQTGWNTGELFF,TGTGCCAGCAGCACCCAGACAGGGTGGAACACCGGGGAGCTGTTTTTT
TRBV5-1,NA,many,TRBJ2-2,CASKSPGSPDTGELFF,TGCGCCAGCAAGTCCCCGGGCTCCCCTGACACCGGGGAGCTGTTTTTT
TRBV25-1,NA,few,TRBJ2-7,CASSEMRGIRFYEQYF,TGTGCCAGCAGTGAGATGAGGGGAATTCGCTTCTACGAGCAGTACTTC